A selection of T cell receptor beta chains follows, all from one sample in a study of CXCR3-negative and CXCR3-positive naive CD8 T cells. TCRdb reprocessed the 5' RACE reads, with one entry per CDR3 protein and no DNA. The specimen's table records over 45,000 distinct CDR3 sequences. The specimen was naive CXCR3- CD8+ T cells from blood. All receptors come from a human donor in good health. Some clones in this sample may be carry-over from other donors' samples. Both conserved end residues are part of each CDR3.

v_gene	j_gene	CDR3aa
TRBV7-2	TRBJ2-2	CASSLWGNTGELFF
TRBV19	TRBJ1-2	CASSWTPNYGYTF
TRBV29-1	TRBJ2-1	CSVEAAIFDEQFF
TRBV7-8	TRBJ2-5	CASSQGQIQYF
TRBV11-2	TRBJ2-7	CATRGSPSYEQYF
TRBV9	TRBJ2-7	CASSATGSSTYEQYF
TRBV10-3	TRBJ2-7	CAISEGGSSYEQYF
TRBV14	TRBJ2-7	CASSQGWHEQYF
TRBV6-5	TRBJ2-1	CASSYSGGPYNEQFF
TRBV27	TRBJ1-1	CASSYDPNTEAFF
TRBV6-5	TRBJ2-4	CASSPRELPKNIQYF
TRBV7-2	TRBJ1-1	CATSQGAGTEAFF
TRBV28	TRBJ2-5	CASSFRQGQETQYF
TRBV5-8	TRBJ2-7	CASSPVLGPNEQYF
TRBV4-1	TRBJ1-1	CASSQDLLYATEAFF
TRBV27	TRBJ1-4	CASRTRQGSNEKLFF
TRBV29-1	TRBJ2-3	CSVEQGGTTDTQYF
TRBV4-1	TRBJ1-2	CASSQAGGPGYTF
TRBV7-7	TRBJ2-7	CASSPATTYEQYF
TRBV4-1	TRBJ1-4	CASSQFLPTGPNEKLFF
TRBV5-1	TRBJ2-7	CASSLSRAHYEQYF
TRBV25-1	TRBJ2-7	CASSAGTGVYEQYF
TRBV7-9	TRBJ2-7	CASSSNRDSEQYF
TRBV20-1	TRBJ2-1	CSARDLRALYNEQFF
TRBV6-1	TRBJ2-7	CAIRRTSGLGEQYF
TRBV7-9	TRBJ1-1	CASSIDGGATEAFF
TRBV27	TRBJ2-1	CASSPLMSYNEQFF
TRBV7-2	TRBJ1-6	CASSLVTGSPLHF
TRBV4-1	TRBJ2-1	CASTSLGLAGVKSNNEQFF
TRBV6-5	TRBJ2-2	CASSYSSGTGGYDNTGELFF
TRBV20-1	TRBJ1-4	CSAMTTTNEKLFF
TRBV20-1	TRBJ2-3	CSARALARADTQYF
TRBV27	TRBJ2-7	CASRWDVSYEQYF
TRBV28	TRBJ1-5	CASSYRRRVNQPQHF
TRBV10-3	TRBJ2-7	CASYGGGDEQYF
TRBV29-1	TRBJ2-2	CSVVRKVGTGELFF
TRBV6-2/TRBV6-3	TRBJ1-1	CASSYLPAMNTEAFF
TRBV7-7	TRBJ2-3	CASSPGLANTDTQYF
TRBV12-3/TRBV12-4	TRBJ2-7	CASSLYEQGVYEQYF
TRBV7-9	TRBJ2-1	CASTGLASSYNEQFF
TRBV7-2	TRBJ2-7	CASSSDSAAYEQYF
TRBV7-3	TRBJ1-2	CASSRSQGASSGYTF
TRBV27	TRBJ2-7	CASSLSSGYEKYF
TRBV25-1	TRBJ2-3	CASSEDGTSLDTQYF
TRBV7-9	TRBJ2-7	CATAAGEFYEQYF
TRBV14	TRBJ1-3	CASSQDSGTWDTIYF
TRBV29-1	TRBJ1-2	CSVEAGGADGYTF
TRBV5-1	TRBJ2-7	CASSLEGTYEQYF
TRBV29-1	TRBJ1-2	CSVEPEGNYGYTF
TRBV7-9	TRBJ2-7	CASSLQGEEQYF
TRBV29-1	TRBJ1-2	CSVHPGGLNYGYTF
TRBV29-1	TRBJ2-3	CSVEEPNTDTQYF
TRBV7-3	TRBJ2-3	CASSWGPSTDTQYF
TRBV18	TRBJ2-1	CASSPRQENNEQFF
TRBV3-1	TRBJ2-7	CASSPRTGGREYEQYF